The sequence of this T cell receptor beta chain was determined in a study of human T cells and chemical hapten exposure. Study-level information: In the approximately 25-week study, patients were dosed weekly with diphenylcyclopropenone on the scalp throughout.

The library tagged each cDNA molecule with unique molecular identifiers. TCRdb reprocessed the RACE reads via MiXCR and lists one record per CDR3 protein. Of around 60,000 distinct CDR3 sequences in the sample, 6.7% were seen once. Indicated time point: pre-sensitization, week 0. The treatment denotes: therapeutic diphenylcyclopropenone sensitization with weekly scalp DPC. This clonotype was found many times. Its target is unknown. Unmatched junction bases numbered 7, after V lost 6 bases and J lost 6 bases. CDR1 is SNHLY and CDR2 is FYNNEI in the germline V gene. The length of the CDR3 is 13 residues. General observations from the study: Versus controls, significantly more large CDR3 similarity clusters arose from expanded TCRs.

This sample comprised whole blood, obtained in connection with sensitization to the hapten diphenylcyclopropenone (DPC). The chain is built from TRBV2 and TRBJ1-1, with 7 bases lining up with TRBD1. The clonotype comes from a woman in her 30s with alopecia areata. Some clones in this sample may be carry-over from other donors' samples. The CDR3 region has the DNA TGTGCCAGCAGGGACACAGGGGATGCTGAAGCTTTCTTT. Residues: CASRDTGDAEAFF. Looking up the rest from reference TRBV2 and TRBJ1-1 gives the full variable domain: EPEVTQTPSHQVTQMGQEVILRCVPISNHLYFYWYRQILGQKVEFLVSFYNNEISEKSEIFDDQFSVERPDGSNFTLKIRSTKLEDSAMYFCASRDTGDAEAFFGQGTRLTVV.